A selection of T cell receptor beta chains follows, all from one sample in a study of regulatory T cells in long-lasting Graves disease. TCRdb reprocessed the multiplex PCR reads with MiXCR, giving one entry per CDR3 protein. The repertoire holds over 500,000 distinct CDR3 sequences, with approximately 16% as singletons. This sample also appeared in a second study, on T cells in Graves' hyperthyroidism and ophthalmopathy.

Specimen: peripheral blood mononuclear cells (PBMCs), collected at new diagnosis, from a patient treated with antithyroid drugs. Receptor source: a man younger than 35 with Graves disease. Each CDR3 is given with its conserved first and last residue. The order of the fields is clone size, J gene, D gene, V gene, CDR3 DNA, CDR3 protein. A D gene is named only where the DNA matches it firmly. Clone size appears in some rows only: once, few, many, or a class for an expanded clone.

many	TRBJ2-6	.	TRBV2	TGTGCCAGCAGAGGAGGGAGTGGATCTAGGGTGGCCTCTGGGGCCAACGTCCTGACTTTC	CASRGGSGSRVASGANVLTF
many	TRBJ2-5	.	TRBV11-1	TGTGCCAGCAGTCCTTCGGCTAACCGCCAAGAGACCCAGTACTTC	CASSPSANRQETQYF
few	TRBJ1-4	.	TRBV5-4	TGTGCCAGCAGCCCAGGACCGTTGGATGAAAAACTGTTTTTT	CASSPGPLDEKLFF
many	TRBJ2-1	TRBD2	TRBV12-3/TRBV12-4	TGTGCCAGCAGTTTATTCGTTCGACTGGGCGGGAGTGCCAGTGAGCAGTTCTTC	CASSLFVRLGGSASEQFF
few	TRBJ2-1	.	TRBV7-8	TGTGCCAGCAGCCCACTGGCCGCCGAAGTGGATGAGCAGTTCTTC	CASSPLAAEVDEQFF
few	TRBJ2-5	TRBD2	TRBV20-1	TGCAGTGCTAGGGGGACTAGCGGGAGGGCCTTAGAGACCCAGTACTTC	CSARGTSGRALETQYF
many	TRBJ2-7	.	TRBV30	TGTGCCTGGGGAGGGGTCAGGGGGGAGAACTACGAGCAGTACTTC	CAWGGVRGENYEQYF
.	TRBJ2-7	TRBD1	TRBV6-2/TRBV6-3	TGTGCCAGCAGTCAAAAGACCGGGACAGTCCATTACGAGCAGTACTTC	CASSQKTGTVHYEQYF
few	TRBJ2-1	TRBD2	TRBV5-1	TGCGCCAGCAGCCCCGCGCATGCGGGAGGACCCTACAATGAGCAGTTCTTC	CASSPAHAGGPYNEQFF
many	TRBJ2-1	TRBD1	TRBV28	TGTGCCAGCAGTTTATTACAGGGGATAGCCTACAATGAGCAGTTCTTC	CASSLLQGIAYNEQFF
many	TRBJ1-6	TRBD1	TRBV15	TGTGCCACCGGGACAGGGTATTCACCCCTCCACTTT	CATGTGYSPLHF
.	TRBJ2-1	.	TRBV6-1	TGTGCCAGCAGCAGGTGGGCGGGATCCTACAATGAGCAGTTCTTC	CASSRWAGSYNEQFF
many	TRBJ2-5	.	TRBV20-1	TGCAGTGCTAGAGATTGGGGCGCAGAGACCCAGTACTTC	CSARDWGAETQYF
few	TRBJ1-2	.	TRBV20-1	TGCAGTGCCAGGGTGGAATATGGCTACACCTTC	CSARVEYGYTF
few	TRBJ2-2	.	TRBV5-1	TGCGCCAGCAGCTTGAGTACCCCAGGGACCGGGGAGCTGTTTTTT	CASSLSTPGTGELFF
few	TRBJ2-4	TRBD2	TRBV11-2	TGTGCCAGCAGCTCCCGCCGGTATGGTCGGGGAGGGCCATTTGACCAAGTAGCCAAAAACATTCAGTACTTC	CASSSRRYGRGGPFDQVAKNIQYF
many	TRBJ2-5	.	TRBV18	TGTGCCAGCTCACCCACGGGGGAGACCCAGTACTTC	CASSPTGETQYF
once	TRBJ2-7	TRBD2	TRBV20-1	TGCAGTGCTAGTGGGCTATACGTTAGCGGGAGCTCCTACGAGCAGTACTTC	CSASGLYVSGSSYEQYF
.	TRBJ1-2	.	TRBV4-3	TGCGCCAGCAGCCGGGACCTGGGAATCTATGGCTACACCTTC	CASSRDLGIYGYTF
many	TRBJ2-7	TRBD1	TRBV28	TGTGCCAGCAGTTTGGGACAGGGGGACTATCCCTACGAGCAGTACTTC	CASSLGQGDYPYEQYF
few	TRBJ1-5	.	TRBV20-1	TGCAGTGCTAGAGGAGGGGATAGCAATCAGCCCCAGCATTTT	CSARGGDSNQPQHF
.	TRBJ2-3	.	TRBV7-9	TGTGCTAGCAGCTTAGGTCGACCTGGCACAGATACGCAGTATTTT	CASSLGRPGTDTQYF
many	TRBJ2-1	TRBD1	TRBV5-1	TGCGCCAGCAGCCCTCCCGGGACAGGGTCCTTGAATGAGCAGTTCTTC	CASSPPGTGSLNEQFF
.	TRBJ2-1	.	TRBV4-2	TGTGCCAGCAGCCAAGAACTCCGAGCGGTCGGGGACAATGAGCAGTTCTTC	CASSQELRAVGDNEQFF
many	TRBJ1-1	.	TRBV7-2	TGTGCCAGCAGCTATCGGACGGGTGAAGCTTTCTTT	CASSYRTGEAFF
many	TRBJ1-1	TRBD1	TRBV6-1	TGTGCCAGCGACAGGGGCCCACTTTTGGATGAAGCTTTCTTT	CASDRGPLLDEAFF
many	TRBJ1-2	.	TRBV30	TGTGCCTGGGGGACTCCGGGAGCCAACTATGGCTACACCTTC	CAWGTPGANYGYTF
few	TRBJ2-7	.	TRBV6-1	TGTGCCAGCAGTGAAGCTCGGACAGTTGGATTCTACGAGCAGTACTTC	CASSEARTVGFYEQYF